This T cell receptor beta chain was recorded in a study of CD8+CD57+ T cells in acquired aplastic anemia (dated by TCRdb to about 2018). For context, the study as a whole: On average, sorted CD4+ and CD8+ cells yielded 2.5 to 3.5 ug of extracted DNA, with a range of about 0.17 to 27.4 ug.

At least ten counts were recorded for this clonotype. Its antigen target is currently unknown. Qualities for individual bases were not recorded, and no much larger clone is one base off. TCR repertoires of sorted CD4+ and CD8+ blood T cells from severe aplastic anemia patients and healthy subjects were deep-sequenced in the study. Ficoll-Paque density gradient centrifugation was used to isolate peripheral blood mononuclear cells. CD4+ and CD8+ T cells were sorted by FACS or magnetic beads before DNA extraction. Profiling of TCR beta VDJ combinations and CDR3 sequences used genomic DNA as the template. TCR repertoire sequencing was run on an Illumina HiSeq 2000. From the authors' description of their analysis: Repertoire assessment relied on Simpson's diversity index, CDR3 size and DJ length profiles, and TRBV/TRBJ rearrangement plots. The most abundant DNA sequence in the deep sequencing data was defined as the immunodominant clone. CDR3 amino acid sequences were screened for sharing across subjects and were compared with published repertoires and the VDJdb database. TCRdb reworked the public reads: Q25 trimming with fastp, MiXCR clone assembly, productive beta chains retained. Each CDR3 protein appears once, grouped with its most common genes and DNA. The V and J calls were determined by TCRdb, not by the authors. Counted in this sample were 250,000 to 300,000 distinct CDR3 sequences; 45% to 70% of them appeared once. The ten largest make up around 8% of the sample.

Paper-wide results and their limitations: Between patients and healthy controls, no significant difference in CD8+ Simpson's diversity was found (P=0.060). Roughly 29 CD8+ CDR3 sequences were found to be shared between patients and controls, but these sequences appeared to be highly expressed in patients and within the immunodominant clones of the patients.

This sequence was found in a human donor with severe aplastic anemia or a healthy control (not recorded which). Input material: sorted CD4+, CD8+, or CD8+CD57+ T cells (not recorded which) from PBMCs.

The CDR3 here reads CASSLAQTGEGVEAFF. The sequence in DNA is TGTGCCAGCAGTTTAGCCCAGACAGGGGAAGGGGTGGAAGCTTTCTTT. The receptor chain draws on TRBV12-3 or TRBV12-4 and TRBJ1-1; 8 bases in the junction line up with TRBD1. Taken from cysteine to phenylalanine, the CDR3 has 16 residues. Left in the record is the CDR3 DNA by itself, 48 bases read in frame from the first base. V lost 0 bases and J lost 8 bases, and the count of bases not matched to a germline gene is 11.